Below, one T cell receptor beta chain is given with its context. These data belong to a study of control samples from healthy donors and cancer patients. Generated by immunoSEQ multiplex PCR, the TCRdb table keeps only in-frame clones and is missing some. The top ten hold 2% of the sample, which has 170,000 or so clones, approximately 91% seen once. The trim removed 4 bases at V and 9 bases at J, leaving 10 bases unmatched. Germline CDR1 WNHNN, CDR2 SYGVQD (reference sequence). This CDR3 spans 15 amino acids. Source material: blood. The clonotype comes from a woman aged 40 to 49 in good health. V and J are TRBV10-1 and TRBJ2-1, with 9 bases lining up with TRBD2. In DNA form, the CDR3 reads TGCGCCAGCAGTGGGAGCCTAGCGGGGAACAGTGAGCAGTTCTTC. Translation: CASSGSLAGNSEQFF.